The present entry profiles one T cell receptor (beta chain) with its context. What it recognizes is unknown. Sequenced by immunoSEQ multiplex PCR; TCRdb stores in-frame clones only, minus some. The profile shows nearly 110,000 clones, 90% of them singletons. The data were taken from a study of T cell responses to AZD1222 COVID-19 vaccine. Study as a whole: Researchers grouped second doses given at about 4 or about 12 weeks into one pool. Regarding the study as a whole: The study sampled repertoires only after the peak T cell response.

Deletions cut 8 bases from V and 4 bases from J, with 9 bases between. The CDR3 is made up of 12 amino acids. CDR1 is MDHEN, CDR2 SYDVKM, per germline. This TCR derives from an adult in good health. The chain uses TRBV28 and TRBJ1-5; no definite D call. Source: peripheral blood, taken on day 0 of AZD1222 vaccination. The CDR3 region has the DNA TGTGCCAGCGGACCCTTAAATCAGCCCCAGCATTTT. It specifies CASGPLNQPQHF.